This entry concerns a single TCR beta chain. This receptor's antigen is unknown. Per-base quality was not reported, and no clone a single base away is much larger than it. This record comes from a study of spatial heterogeneity in lung cancer (dated by TCRdb to the late 2010s). Background on the whole study: Donors were under 95 patients with early-stage, untreated non-small cell lung cancer from the lung TRACERx cohort. Both alpha and beta chains were TCR-sequenced in samples taken at surgery, namely 220 tumor regions, 62 to 65 matched nontumor lung samples and around 53 PBMC samples. More beta-chain than alpha-chain transcripts were consistently detected, likely reflecting higher beta-chain transcript abundance. The study quantitatively compared TCR alpha and beta repertoires across multiple tumor regions, matched nontumor lung and blood in non-small cell lung cancer. TCR repertoire features were related to nonsynonymous mutation counts determined by whole-exome sequencing of tumor tissue. In the raw uncorrected reads, each unique combination of TCR and UMI appeared on average more than ten times. Follow-up PBMC samples were sequenced whenever available, and the median time to follow-up was roughly two years after resection.

The time point label, as the study defines it: blood at routine non-recurrence follow-up after resection. TCR sequencing used whole RNA extracted from tumor and nontumor lung tissue, or from cryopreserved PBMC samples, without cell sorting. Only patients with enough RNA available from two or more tumor regions were chosen for TCR sequencing. The paper's findings and limits, for the study overall: Ubiquitous expanded tumor TCRs were found in blood more often at tumor resection than at routine follow-up. Only roughly 14 patients were included in comparisons of baseline and follow-up blood repertoires. Confirming at a functional level the hypothesis that regional TCRs recognize regional mutations was considered to require additional single-cell paired TCR alpha and beta sequencing.

Library preparation was by 5' RACE. Sequencing was performed on a NextSeq 500. To allow correction of PCR and sequencing errors, the TCR library protocol tagged every TCR cDNA molecule with a unique molecular identifier. As for the authors' bioinformatics: TCR identification, UMI-based error correction and CDR3 extraction were performed with Decombinator tools. TCRs above a frequency of 2 per 1,000, corresponding to the top 1% of the tumor frequency distribution, were defined as expanded. Renyi diversity was calculated using the R vegan package after each repertoire was subsampled 100 times to 5,000 TCRs. CDR3 similarity networks were built from amino acid triplet string-kernel similarity, with CDR3s being connected when pairwise similarity was above 0.82. The public sequencing data were trimmed at Q25 with fastp and processed into clonotypes with MiXCR by TCRdb, which kept only in-frame beta chains. Every distinct CDR3 protein forms one entry, paired with its most common genes and DNA. TCRdb's processing, not the authors' own work, is the source of the V and J calls. This sample lists around 98,000 distinct CDR3 sequences; roughly 19% were detected once. The leading ten clones occupy roughly a fifth of the sample.

This sequence was found in a male donor with early-stage non-small cell lung cancer. Sequences were derived from PBMCs, sampled at follow-up.

The CDR3 region: CASSFLGQGSNEQFF. The DNA reads TGTGCCAGCAGCTTTCTCGGACAGGGTAGCAATGAGCAGTTCTTC. The sequence joins TRBV5-6 to TRBJ2-1; 8 bases in between match TRBD1. V lost 2 bases and J lost 6 bases, and the count of bases not matched to a germline gene is 7. CDR1 and CDR2 are drawn from the germline V gene: SGHDT, YYEEEE. The CDR3, from cysteine to phenylalanine, totals 15 residues. The sequence is cut down to CDR3 DNA, 45 bases in frame from base 1.